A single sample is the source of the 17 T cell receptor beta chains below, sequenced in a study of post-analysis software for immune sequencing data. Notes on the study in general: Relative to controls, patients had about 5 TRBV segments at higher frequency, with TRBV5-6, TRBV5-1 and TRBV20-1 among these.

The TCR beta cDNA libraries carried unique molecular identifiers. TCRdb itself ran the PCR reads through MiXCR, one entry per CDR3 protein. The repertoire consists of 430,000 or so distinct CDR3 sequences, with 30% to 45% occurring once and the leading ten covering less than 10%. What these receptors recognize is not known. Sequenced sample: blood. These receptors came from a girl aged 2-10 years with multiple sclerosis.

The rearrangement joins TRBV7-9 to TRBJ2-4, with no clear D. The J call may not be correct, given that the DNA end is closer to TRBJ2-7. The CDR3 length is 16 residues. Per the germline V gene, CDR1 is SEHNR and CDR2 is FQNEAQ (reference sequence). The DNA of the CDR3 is TGTGCCAGCAGCTTAGAGCCCTTCCCTCAGGTTCGCGAGCAGTACTTC. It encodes CASSLEPFPQVREQYF.

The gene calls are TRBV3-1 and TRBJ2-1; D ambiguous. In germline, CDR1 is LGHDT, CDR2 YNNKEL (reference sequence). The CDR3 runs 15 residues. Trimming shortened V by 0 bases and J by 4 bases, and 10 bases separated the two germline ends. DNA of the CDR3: TGTGCCAGCAGCCAAGATCCGGTGAAATACAATGAGCAGTTCTTC. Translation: CASSQDPVKYNEQFF.

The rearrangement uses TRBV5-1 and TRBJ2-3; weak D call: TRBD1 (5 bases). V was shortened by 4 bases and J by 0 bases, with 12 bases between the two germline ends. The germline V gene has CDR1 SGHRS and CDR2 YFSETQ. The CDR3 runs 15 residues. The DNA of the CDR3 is TGCGCCAGCAGCCTCCCGTGGGGCAGCACAGATACGCAGTATTTT. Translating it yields CASSLPWGSTDTQYF.

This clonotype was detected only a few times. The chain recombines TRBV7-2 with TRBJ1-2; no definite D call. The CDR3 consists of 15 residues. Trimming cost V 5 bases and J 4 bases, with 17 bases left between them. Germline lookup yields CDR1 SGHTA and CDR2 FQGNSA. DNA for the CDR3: TGTGCCAGCAGCCTAGAGGCCAAGGGCTTCTATGGCTACACCTTC. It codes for CASSLEAKGFYGYTF. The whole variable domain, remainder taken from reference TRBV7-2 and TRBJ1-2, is GAGVSQSPSNKVTEKGKDVELRCDPISGHTALYWYRQSLGQGLEFLIYFQGNSAPDKSGLPSDRFSAERTGGSVSTLTIQRTQQEDSAVYLCASSLEAKGFYGYTFGSGTRLTVV.

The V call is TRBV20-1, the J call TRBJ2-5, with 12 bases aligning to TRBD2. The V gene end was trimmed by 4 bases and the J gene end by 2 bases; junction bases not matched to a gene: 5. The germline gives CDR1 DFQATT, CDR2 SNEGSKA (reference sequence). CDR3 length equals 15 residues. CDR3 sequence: CSAKTSGRLQETQYF. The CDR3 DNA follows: TGCAGTGCTAAGACTAGCGGGAGACTTCAAGAGACCCAGTACTTC.

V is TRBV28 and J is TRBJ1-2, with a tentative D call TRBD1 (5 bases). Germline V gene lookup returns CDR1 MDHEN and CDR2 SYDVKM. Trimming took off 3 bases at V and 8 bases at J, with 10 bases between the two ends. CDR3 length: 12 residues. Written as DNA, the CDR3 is TGTGCCAGCAGTTTCCCCGGGGGAGGCTACACCTTC. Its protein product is CASSFPGGGYTF.

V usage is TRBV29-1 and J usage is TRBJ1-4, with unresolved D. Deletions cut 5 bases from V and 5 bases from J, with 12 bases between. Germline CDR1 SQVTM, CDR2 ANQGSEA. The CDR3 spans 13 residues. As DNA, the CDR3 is TGCAGCGTTCGTACCGCCGAAAATGAAAAACTGTTTTTT. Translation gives CSVRTAENEKLFF.

DNA for the CDR3: TGCAGTGCTAGTATCGGCGCCGACAGGGCTTTCTTT. The encoded protein is CSASIGADRAFF. The chain is built from TRBV20-1 and TRBJ1-1; the D gene is possibly TRBD1 (6 bases). The CDR3 covers 12 residues. V lost 3 bases, J lost 11 bases, and 16 bases lay in between. CDR1 is DFQATT, CDR2 SNEGSKA, per germline (reference sequence).

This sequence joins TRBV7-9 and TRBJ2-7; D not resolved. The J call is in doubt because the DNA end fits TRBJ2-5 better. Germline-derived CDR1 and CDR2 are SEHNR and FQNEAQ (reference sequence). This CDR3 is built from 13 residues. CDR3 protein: CASSEVPKETQYF. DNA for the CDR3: TGTGCCAGCAGCGAGGTCCCTAAGGAGACCCAGTACTTC.

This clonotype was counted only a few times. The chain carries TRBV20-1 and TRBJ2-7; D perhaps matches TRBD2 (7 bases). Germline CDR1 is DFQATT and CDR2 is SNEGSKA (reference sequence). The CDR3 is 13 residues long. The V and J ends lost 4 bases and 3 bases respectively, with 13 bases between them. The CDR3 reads CSATARGGYEQYF. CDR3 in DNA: TGCAGTGCTACCGCTAGGGGGGGCTACGAGCAGTACTTC.

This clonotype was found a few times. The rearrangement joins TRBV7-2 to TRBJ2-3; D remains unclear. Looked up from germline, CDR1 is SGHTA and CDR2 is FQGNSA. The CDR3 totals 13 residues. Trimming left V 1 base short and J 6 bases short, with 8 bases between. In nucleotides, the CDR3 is TGTGCCAGCAGCTTAGGTCAGAGGGATACGCAGTATTTT. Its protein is CASSLGQRDTQYF.

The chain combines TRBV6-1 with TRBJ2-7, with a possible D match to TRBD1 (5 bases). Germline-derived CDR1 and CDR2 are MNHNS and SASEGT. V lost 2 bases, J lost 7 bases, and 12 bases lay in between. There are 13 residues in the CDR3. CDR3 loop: CASSEKTVYEQYF. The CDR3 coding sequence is TGTGCCAGCAGTGAAAAGACAGTTTATGAGCAGTACTTC.

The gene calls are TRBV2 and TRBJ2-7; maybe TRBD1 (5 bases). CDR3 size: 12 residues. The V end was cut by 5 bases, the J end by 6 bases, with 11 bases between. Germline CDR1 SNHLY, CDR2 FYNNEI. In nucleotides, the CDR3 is TGTGCCAGCAGTTCCCAGGGAATCGAGCAGTACTTC. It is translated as CASSSQGIEQYF.

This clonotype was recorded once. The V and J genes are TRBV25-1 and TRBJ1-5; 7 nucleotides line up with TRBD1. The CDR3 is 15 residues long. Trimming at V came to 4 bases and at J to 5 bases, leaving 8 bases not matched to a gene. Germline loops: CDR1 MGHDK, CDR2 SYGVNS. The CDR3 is CASSGGGPLDQPQHF. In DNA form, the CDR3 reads TGTGCCAGCAGTGGAGGGGGCCCTCTCGATCAGCCCCAGCATTTT.

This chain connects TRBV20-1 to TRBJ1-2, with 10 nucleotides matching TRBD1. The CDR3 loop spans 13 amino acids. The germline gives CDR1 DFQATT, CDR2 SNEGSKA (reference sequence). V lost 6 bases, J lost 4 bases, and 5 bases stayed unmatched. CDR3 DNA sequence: TGCAGTGCAGGGGACAGGGGTGCCTATGGCTACACCTTC. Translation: CSAGDRGAYGYTF.

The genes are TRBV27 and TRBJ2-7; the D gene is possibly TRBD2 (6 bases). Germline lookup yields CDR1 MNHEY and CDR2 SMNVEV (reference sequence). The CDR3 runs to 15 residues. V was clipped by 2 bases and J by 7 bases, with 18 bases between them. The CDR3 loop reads CASSLHGSSYNEQYF. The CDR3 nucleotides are TGTGCCAGCAGTTTACACGGGAGTTCCTACAATGAGCAGTACTTC.

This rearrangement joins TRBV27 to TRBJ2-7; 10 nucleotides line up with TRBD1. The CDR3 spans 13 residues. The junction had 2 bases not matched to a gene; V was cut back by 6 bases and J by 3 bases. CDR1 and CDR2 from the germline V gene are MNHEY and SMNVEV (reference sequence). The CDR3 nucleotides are TGTGCCAGCAGGGACAGGGGGATCTACGAGCAGTACTTC. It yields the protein CASRDRGIYEQYF.